The 6 T cell receptor beta chains below come from one sample, sequenced in a study of shared clonotypes between healthy human individuals. Only in-frame clones appear in the TCRdb table, and some are missing; sequencing was by immunoSEQ multiplex PCR. The table includes around 1 million clones, over 75% detected once. The specimen was memory CD4+ T cells sorted from blood. Stated subset: CD45RA-negative fraction. The receptor set was obtained from a man between 18 and 35 years old in good health.

V gene TRBV15 combines with J gene TRBJ1-2; a weak D match, TRBD1 (5 bases). This CDR3 is 15 amino acids long. Trimming removed 0 bases at V and 4 bases at J, with 12 bases between. The germline V gene has CDR1 LNHNV and CDR2 YYDKDF (reference sequence). DNA for the CDR3: TGTGCCACCAGCAGAGATCGGCAGGGAAGCTATGGCTACACCTTC. Encoded protein: CATSRDRQGSYGYTF.

J is TRBJ2-3 and V is TRBV10-3; no clear D gene. The CDR3 runs 14 residues. Germline CDR1 and CDR2: ENHRY and SYGVKD. Trimming removed 5 bases from V and 0 bases from J, with 9 bases in between. CDR3 nucleotides: TGTGCCATCAGTTCTATCAGCAGCACAGATACGCAGTATTTT. It specifies CAISSISSTDTQYF.

CDR3 residues: CASSLAGQGVDTEAFF. CDR3 sequence (DNA): TGTGCCAGCAGCTTAGCGGGCCAGGGGGTCGACACTGAAGCTTTCTTT. The chain couples TRBV7-3 to TRBJ1-1; 7 bases are a match to TRBD1. The ends lost 2 bases at V and 3 bases at J; junction bases unmatched: 9. The germline V gene has CDR1 SGHTA and CDR2 FQGTGA. The length of the CDR3 is 16 residues.

Written as DNA, the CDR3 is TGTGCCAGCAGCTTCGATCTAGGGACAGGGACCTATGGCTACACCTTC. It encodes CASSFDLGTGTYGYTF. The chain is built from TRBV7-9 and TRBJ1-2, with 9 nucleotides matching TRBD1. The length of the CDR3 is 16 residues. The ends lost 3 bases at V and 4 bases at J; junction bases unmatched: 9. Germline assignment: CDR1 SEHNR and CDR2 FQNEAQ (reference sequence).

This chain uses TRBV6-1 with TRBJ2-1; TRBD2 matches at 11 bases. With 11 bases clipped from V and 0 bases from J, the junction kept 6 bases outside the gene matches. CDR3 length: 15 amino acids. Germline CDR1 and CDR2: MNHNS and SASEGT. CDR3 sequence (DNA): TGTGCCTGTAAACTAGCGGGGGCCTCCTACAATGAGCAGTTCTTC. This sequence encodes CACKLAGASYNEQFF.

The chain links TRBV10-3 to TRBJ2-1, with TRBD2 matching over 13 bases. V shed 8 bases and J 7 bases; nucleotides not matched to a gene: 5. This CDR3 has 14 residues. The germline CDR1 and CDR2 sequences are ENHRY and SYGVKD. The CDR3 region is CAIGLAGEWNEQFF. In DNA form, the CDR3 reads TGTGCCATCGGACTAGCGGGAGAGTGGAATGAGCAGTTCTTC.